This T cell receptor beta chain was observed in a study of OX40 agonist ivuxolimab in advanced cancers. Across the whole study: Around 40% of patients had received prior checkpoint inhibitor therapy. The study's findings and limits: What antigens the expanded peripheral T cells recognized was never established. Normalized T-cell clonal expansion was also low in some nonresponders.

Note on this clone: The antigen is unknown.

The CDR3 covers 13 residues. Trimming stripped 9 bases from V and 2 bases from J, with 13 bases between. Germline CDR1 is ENHRY and CDR2 is SYGVKD. Produced via immunoSEQ multiplex PCR; TCRdb's table is partial and in-frame only. Here the sample spans about 77,000 clones, approximately 85% being singletons. This TCR was recovered from an adult with an advanced solid tumor such as melanoma, head and neck, liver or kidney cancer. Source: CD4+ or CD8+ T cells sorted from blood, taken in a trial of the OX40 agonist ivuxolimab. The rearrangement links TRBV10-3 to TRBJ1-2, with a tentative D call TRBD1 (5 bases). In DNA, the CDR3 is TGTGCCATAGGGCGCGGGACGAACTATGGCTACACCTTC. Protein sequence: CAIGRGTNYGYTF.